This T cell receptor beta chain was observed in a study of blood T cells in healthy people across ages. Study-wide results and caveats: Underestimates were what the diversity estimates from one million T cells were considered to be.

A remark on this clonotype: Antigen: not known.

A J-beta primer mix and a sample-barcoded 5' primer were used in a second PCR of roughly 7 to 12 cycles. A template-switch adaptor with 12 random nucleotides tagged each cDNA molecule. MiXCR, applied by TCRdb to the 5' RACE reads, yields one record per CDR3 protein. The sample contains over a million distinct CDR3 sequences, under 30% of which appear only once. The CDR3 is made up of 14 amino acids. J gave up 7 bases and V 6 bases, and 8 bases lay outside the gene matches. The germline CDR1 and CDR2 sequences are SNHLY and FYNNEI. These data were also filed under a second study, of T cells of mothers and their children. As that report states: Within related and unrelated pairs, thymic selection shapes TCR recombination output in a similar way. Related mother-child pairs shared slightly more overlap than unrelated pairs, but the difference was non-significant.

This chain joins TRBV2 and TRBJ2-1; 8 nucleotides match TRBD1. The sequencing input was blood. The origin of this receptor is a girl aged 2 to 9 in good health. CDR3 residues: CASRVRGLKNEQFF. The DNA for the CDR3 is TGTGCCAGCAGGGTCAGGGGGCTAAAAAATGAGCAGTTCTTC.